Presented here are 27 T cell receptor beta chains from one specimen sequenced in a study of cytomegalovirus exposure and HLA in healthy donors. The study ran its PCR with 60 Vbeta and 13 Jbeta primers. Here immunoSEQ multiplex PCR was the method, and the copy in TCRdb shows in-frame clones only, minus some. The table shows 130,000 or so clones, with around 65% occurring only once. Sequenced material: PBMCs. All receptors derive from a woman aged 55-75 years in good health and CMV-seronegative.

This clone turned up a few times. The chain joins TRBV27 to TRBJ2-1, with 7 bases lining up with TRBD2. Germline CDR1 is MNHEY and CDR2 is SMNVEV (reference sequence). J was trimmed by 12 bases and V by 6 bases; bases with no gene match: 11. The length of the CDR3 is 13 residues. The CDR3 is CASSPTSLLPQFF. The DNA of the CDR3 is TGTGCCAGCAGCCCGACTAGCCTCCTTCCGCAGTTCTTC.

For the CDR3, the DNA is TGTGCCAGCAGTGAGCTCCTAGACAGGGTCGGAAACACCATATATTTT. Encoded protein: CASSELLDRVGNTIYF. This sequence joins TRBV6-1 and TRBJ1-3; TRBD1 matches 7 bases. Per the germline V gene, CDR1 is MNHNS and CDR2 is SASEGT. The CDR3 extends over 16 amino acids. The ends lost 3 bases at V and 4 bases at J; junction bases unmatched: 9.

The chain uses TRBV6-1 and TRBJ1-1; D might be TRBD1 (6 bases). This CDR3 is 13 amino acids long. V lost 1 base and J lost 9, with 12 bases in between. Per germline, CDR1 MNHNS and CDR2 SASEGT. CDR3 sequence (DNA): TGTGCCAGCAGTGAAGGCAGGGGTGGAAAAGCTTTCTTT. It codes for CASSEGRGGKAFF.

The CDR3 loop is CASLPGQPNTEAFF. The CDR3 coding sequence is TGCGCCTCCCTTCCGGGACAGCCTAACACTGAAGCTTTCTTT. The chain is built from TRBV23-1 and TRBJ1-1; 7 bases match TRBD1. TRBV23-1 is identified as an open reading frame with a role that is uncertain. V was clipped by 11 bases and J by 2 bases; unmatched bases: 11. There are 14 residues in the CDR3.

The DNA of the CDR3 is TGTGCCAGCAGCGACAGGGTCGGGGCCCTCAGCAATCAGCCCCAGCATTTT. This codes for CASSDRVGALSNQPQHF. The V and J genes are TRBV5-8 and TRBJ1-5; TRBD1 agrees at 7 bases. Germline V CDR1 and CDR2: SGHTS, YDEGEE. The CDR3 is 17 residues long. V trimming: 4 bases; J trimming: 1 base; junction bases outside the gene matches: 11.

The chain links TRBV19 to TRBJ2-2; possible D gene TRBD1, 6 bases. The germline V and J ends were trimmed by 2 bases and 4 bases, with 14 bases remaining between them. The CDR3 loop spans 16 amino acids. Germline-derived CDR1 and CDR2 are LNHDA and SQIVND (reference sequence). The CDR3 is CASSIWGRGITGELFF. The DNA of the CDR3 is TGTGCCAGTAGTATATGGGGCAGGGGAATCACCGGGGAGCTGTTTTTT.

The chain couples TRBV6-1 to TRBJ1-3; no clear D. Germline-derived CDR1 and CDR2 are MNHNS and SASEGT. V was trimmed by 8 bases and J by 0 bases, leaving 11 bases between them. This CDR3 has 14 amino acids. The CDR3 sequence is CASLRGPSGNTIYF. In nucleotides, the CDR3 is TGTGCCAGCCTCCGGGGTCCCTCTGGAAACACCATATATTTT.

This clone was observed a few times. The J gene is TRBJ2-5, the V gene TRBV20-1; D not certain. The end of the DNA fits TRBJ2-7 better, so the J call may be wrong. The CDR3 consists of 11 residues. Germline values: CDR1 DFQATT, CDR2 SNEGSKA (reference sequence). CDR3 sequence: CSAFRLYEQYF. CDR3 DNA sequence: TGCAGTGCTTTCCGACTCTACGAGCAGTACTTC.

CDR3 in DNA: TGTGCCAGCAGCTTAGACTTGGTGAACACTGAAGCTTTCTTT. Translation gives CASSLDLVNTEAFF. This rearrangement joins TRBV7-2 to TRBJ1-1, with D hard to call. The germline V gene encodes CDR1 SGHTA and CDR2 FQGNSA. The length of the CDR3 is 14 residues. The ends were cut back, 1 base at V and 0 bases at J, with 6 bases in the middle. Combining the CDR3 with reference TRBV7-2 and TRBJ1-1 gives the whole variable domain GAGVSQSPSNKVTEKGKDVELRCDPISGHTALYWYRQSLGQGLEFLIYFQGNSAPDKSGLPSDRFSAERTGGSVSTLTIQRTQQEDSAVYLCASSLDLVNTEAFFGQGTRLTVV.

This clone occurred once. The chain couples TRBV5-5 to TRBJ1-2; no firm D call. This CDR3 contains 16 residues. Trimming took off 0 bases at V and 5 bases at J, with 17 bases between the two ends. Per the germline V gene, CDR1 is SGHKS and CDR2 is YYEKEE (reference sequence). This chain's CDR3 is CASSLGSARFGYGYTF. In DNA, the CDR3 is TGTGCCAGCAGCTTGGGCTCCGCCAGGTTTGGGTATGGCTACACCTTC.

This chain links TRBV7-3 with TRBJ2-1, with TRBD2 matching over 10 bases. Per the germline V gene, CDR1 is SGHTA and CDR2 is FQGTGA. This CDR3 comprises 15 residues. With V trimmed by 5 bases and J by 7 bases, 8 bases remained unmatched. The CDR3 DNA follows: TGTGCCAGCAGCCCTAGCGGGAGTATCGGGAATGAGCAGTTCTTC. Protein product: CASSPSGSIGNEQFF.

The chain combines TRBV5-1 with TRBJ1-4, with D maybe TRBD1 (6 bases). The CDR3 is 15 residues long. Trimming removed 0 bases from V and 7 bases from J, with 13 bases in between. Germline CDR1 SGHRS, CDR2 YFSETQ. In DNA, the CDR3 is TGCGCCAGCAGCTTGGGGGGAGGGGGAAGTGAAAAACTGTTTTTT. It is translated as CASSLGGGGSEKLFF.

The chain carries TRBV5-3 and TRBJ1-2, with D tentatively TRBD1 (6 bases). TRBV5-3 qualifies as an ORF whose function is uncertain. Trimming pared 0 bases from V and 8 bases from J, leaving 14 bases between. The CDR3 sequence is 14 residues long. CDR3 DNA: TGTGCCAGAAGCTTGGATCGGGGGGCGCGGGGCTACACCTTC. Translated, it gives CARSLDRGARGYTF.

The V and J genes are TRBV9 and TRBJ2-3; unclear D gene. The germline V and J ends were trimmed by 10 bases and 4 bases, with 16 bases remaining between them. The V gene's germline CDR1 is SGDLS and CDR2 YYNGEE. The CDR3 consists of 13 residues. The CDR3 protein is CALPPFRADTQYF. DNA for the CDR3: TGTGCCTTACCGCCGTTCCGCGCAGATACGCAGTATTTT.

The gene calls are TRBV30 and TRBJ1-1; D remains unclear. The length of the CDR3 is 13 residues. Germline V lookup: CDR1 GTSNPN, CDR2 SVGIG (reference sequence). V lost 4 bases and J 2 bases, leaving 11 bases between the germline ends. The CDR3 loop reads CAWITRVNTEAFF. CDR3 DNA sequence: TGTGCCTGGATCACGCGGGTAAACACTGAAGCTTTCTTT.

V and J are TRBV5-6 and TRBJ2-7; 9 bases are a match to TRBD2. Germline-derived CDR1 and CDR2 are SGHDT and YYEEEE. V lost 4 bases to trimming and J lost 1 base; unmatched junction nucleotides: 12. CDR3 size: 17 residues. CDR3: CASSLRLISGSSYEQYF. The CDR3 DNA is TGTGCCAGCAGCCTACGCCTTATTAGCGGGAGTTCCTACGAGCAGTACTTC.

This clone has only a few counts. The chain links TRBV6-1 to TRBJ2-2, with 8 bases fitting TRBD1. Trimming removed 7 bases from V and 5 bases from J; junction bases left unmatched: 9. The CDR3 is 15 amino acids. Germline V gene sequence: CDR1 MNHNS, CDR2 SASEGT. The CDR3 region has the DNA TGTGCCAGCAACCCGGGACAGGTTATTACCGGGGAGCTGTTTTTT. It translates to CASNPGQVITGELFF.

This chain connects TRBV9 to TRBJ2-1; 11 nucleotides match TRBD2. The ends lost 3 bases at V and 3 bases at J; junction bases unmatched: 8. CDR3 length equals 17 residues. Germline V CDR1 and CDR2: SGDLS, YYNGEE. CDR3 protein: CASSAPGGTSGYNEQFF. Here the CDR3 DNA reads TGTGCCAGCAGCGCGCCAGGGGGGACTAGCGGCTACAATGAGCAGTTCTTC. Full variable domain (rest looked up from reference TRBV9 and TRBJ2-1): DSGVTQTPKHLITATGQRVTLRCSPRSGDLSVYWYQQSLDQGLQFLIQYYNGEERAKGNILERFSAQQFPDLHSELNLSSLELGDSALYFCASSAPGGTSGYNEQFFGPGTRLTVL.

This chain uses TRBV19 with TRBJ1-5; D perhaps matches TRBD1 (6 bases). The CDR3 consists of 15 residues. V lost 7 bases and J lost 8, with 21 bases in between. CDR1 is LNHDA and CDR2 is SQIVND in the germline V gene (reference sequence). CDR3 in DNA: TGTGCCAGTACCCCCTCGGGGGGGGCGAGGGAGCCCCAGCATTTT. Protein product: CASTPSGGAREPQHF.

This rearrangement joins TRBV10-3 to TRBJ2-5, with 16 bases that match TRBD2. J was trimmed by 1 base and V by 10 bases; bases with no gene match: 6. The CDR3 has 16 residues. Germline assignment: CDR1 ENHRY and CDR2 SYGVKD. The CDR3 coding sequence is TGTGCCACCGCCGGGACTAGCGGGGGGGTCCAAGAGACCCAGTACTTC. Amino acids: CATAGTSGGVQETQYF.

The chain carries TRBV19 and TRBJ1-5, with a possible D match to TRBD1 (6 bases). Deletions cut 7 bases from V and 1 base from J, with 17 bases between. Germline V gene lookup returns CDR1 LNHDA and CDR2 SQIVND (reference sequence). The CDR3 has 16 amino acids. The CDR3 sequence is CASKLRGQQSNQPQHF. In DNA form, the CDR3 reads TGTGCCAGTAAATTAAGAGGACAGCAAAGCAATCAGCCCCAGCATTTT.

The gene calls are TRBV2 and TRBJ2-5, with D perhaps TRBD2 (6 bases). The DNA end favors TRBJ2-7, so the J call may be wrong. This CDR3 contains 13 residues. Germline V lookup: CDR1 SNHLY, CDR2 FYNNEI. The CDR3 sequence: CASNPSVEYEQYF. The CDR3 nucleotides are TGTGCCAGCAATCCTAGCGTAGAATACGAGCAGTACTTC.

J is TRBJ2-7 and V is TRBV6-1; 9 nucleotides line up with TRBD1. V was clipped by 10 bases and J by 3 bases; unmatched bases: 7. This CDR3 is 13 amino acids long. CDR1 is MNHNS, CDR2 SASEGT, per germline. The chain's CDR3 is CATAHRGLYEQYF. The DNA for the CDR3 is TGTGCCACGGCCCACAGGGGGCTCTACGAGCAGTACTTC.

The V gene is TRBV27, the J gene TRBJ2-6; TRBD1 is a possible D gene (5 bases). CDR3 length: 17 residues. Germline CDR1 MNHEY, CDR2 SMNVEV (reference sequence). The germline V and J ends were trimmed by 4 bases and 7 bases, with 20 bases remaining between them. CDR3 DNA sequence: TGTGCCAGCAGTTCCTTAACCGGCAGGGCAGGCGCCAACGTCCTGACTTTC. This translates into CASSSLTGRAGANVLTF.

This clone was recorded a few times. This rearrangement joins TRBV7-9 to TRBJ1-2, with unresolved D. The V end lost 5 bases, the J end lost 1 base, and 11 bases lay between the germline ends. This CDR3 is 14 amino acids long. From germline, CDR1 is SEHNR and CDR2 FQNEAQ (reference sequence). The CDR3 is CASSPSLLNYGYTF. For the CDR3, the DNA is TGTGCCAGCAGCCCCTCATTACTTAACTATGGCTACACCTTC.

The rearrangement joins TRBV6-1 to TRBJ2-7, with 10 positions matching TRBD1. V shed 4 bases, J shed 0 bases, and the junction held 12 bases outside the gene matches. CDR3 length equals 18 residues. Germline V lookup: CDR1 MNHNS, CDR2 SASEGT. The CDR3 DNA sequence: TGTGCCAGCAGTGTATTATGGGGAGGGACAGGGGACTCCTACGAGCAGTACTTC. Translating gives CASSVLWGGTGDSYEQYF.

This rearrangement joins TRBV12-5 to TRBJ2-1; tentatively, D is TRBD1 (6 bases). The CDR3 has 12 residues. Trimming stripped 7 bases from V and 10 bases from J, with 14 bases between. From germline, CDR1 is LGHNT and CDR2 FRNRAP. The CDR3 DNA follows: TGTGCTAGTGTCAATAGGGGGTACGAGCAGTTCTTC. Translated, it gives CASVNRGYEQFF.